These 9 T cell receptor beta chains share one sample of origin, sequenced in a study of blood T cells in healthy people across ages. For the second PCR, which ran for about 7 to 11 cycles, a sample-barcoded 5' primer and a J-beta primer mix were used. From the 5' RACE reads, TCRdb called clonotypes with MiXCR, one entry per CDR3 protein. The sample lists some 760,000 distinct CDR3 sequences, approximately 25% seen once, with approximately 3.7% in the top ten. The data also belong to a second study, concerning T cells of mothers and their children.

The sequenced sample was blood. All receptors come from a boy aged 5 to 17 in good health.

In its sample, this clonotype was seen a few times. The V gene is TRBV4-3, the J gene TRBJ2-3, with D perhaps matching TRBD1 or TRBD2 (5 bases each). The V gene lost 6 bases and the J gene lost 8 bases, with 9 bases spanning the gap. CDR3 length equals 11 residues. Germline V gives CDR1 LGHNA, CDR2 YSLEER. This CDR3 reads CASRNGATQYF. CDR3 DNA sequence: TGCGCCAGCAGGAACGGGGCTACGCAGTATTTT.

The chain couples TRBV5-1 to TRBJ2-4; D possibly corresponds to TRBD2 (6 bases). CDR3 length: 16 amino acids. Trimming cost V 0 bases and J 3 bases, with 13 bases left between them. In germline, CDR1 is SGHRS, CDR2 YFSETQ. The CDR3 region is CASSLDGGVGKNIQYF. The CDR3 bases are TGCGCCAGCAGCTTGGACGGGGGTGTGGGCAAAAACATTCAGTACTTC.

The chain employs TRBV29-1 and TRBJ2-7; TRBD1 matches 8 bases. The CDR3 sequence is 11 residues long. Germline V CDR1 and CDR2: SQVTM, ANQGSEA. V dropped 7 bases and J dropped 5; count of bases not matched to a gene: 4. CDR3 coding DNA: TGCAGCGCGGACAGGGACCACGAGCAGTACTTC. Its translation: CSADRDHEQYF.

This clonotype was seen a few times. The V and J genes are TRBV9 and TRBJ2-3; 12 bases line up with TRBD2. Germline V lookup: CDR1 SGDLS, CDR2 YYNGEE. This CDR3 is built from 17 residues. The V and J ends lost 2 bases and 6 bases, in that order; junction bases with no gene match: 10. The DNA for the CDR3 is TGTGCCAGCAGCGTGGGGAGCCTAGCGGGGGGGCGCGATACGCAGTATTTT. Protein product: CASSVGSLAGGRDTQYF.

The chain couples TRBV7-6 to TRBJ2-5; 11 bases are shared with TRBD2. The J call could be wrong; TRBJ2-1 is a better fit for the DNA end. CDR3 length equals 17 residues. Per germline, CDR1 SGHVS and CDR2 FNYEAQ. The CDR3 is CASSPTTTSGTRSEQFF. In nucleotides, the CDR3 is TGTGCCAGCAGCCCTACCACGACTAGCGGGACACGGAGTGAGCAGTTCTTC.

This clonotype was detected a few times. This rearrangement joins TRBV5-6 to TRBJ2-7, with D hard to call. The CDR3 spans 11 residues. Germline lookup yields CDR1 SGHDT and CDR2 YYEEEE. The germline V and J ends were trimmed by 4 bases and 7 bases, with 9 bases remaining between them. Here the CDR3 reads CASSVGVEQYF. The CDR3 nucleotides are TGTGCCAGCAGCGTTGGCGTGGAGCAGTACTTC.

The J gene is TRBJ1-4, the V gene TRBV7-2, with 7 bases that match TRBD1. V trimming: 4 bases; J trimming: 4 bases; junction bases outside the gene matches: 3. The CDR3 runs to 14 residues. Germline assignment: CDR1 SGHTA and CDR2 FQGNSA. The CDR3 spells CASSYGTDNEKLFF. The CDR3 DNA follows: TGTGCCAGCAGCTACGGGACAGATAATGAAAAACTGTTTTTT.

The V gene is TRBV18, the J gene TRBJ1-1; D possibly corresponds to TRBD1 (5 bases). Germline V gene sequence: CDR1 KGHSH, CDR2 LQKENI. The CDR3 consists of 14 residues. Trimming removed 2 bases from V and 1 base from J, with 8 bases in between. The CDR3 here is CASSPEGPNTEAFF. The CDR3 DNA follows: TGTGCCAGCTCACCAGAGGGACCGAACACTGAAGCTTTCTTT.

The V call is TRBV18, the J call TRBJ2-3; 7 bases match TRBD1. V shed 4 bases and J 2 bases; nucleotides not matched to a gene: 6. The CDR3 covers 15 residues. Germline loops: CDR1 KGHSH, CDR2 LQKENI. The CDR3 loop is CASSRDSSYTDTQYF. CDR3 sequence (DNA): TGTGCCAGCTCACGGGACAGCTCCTACACAGATACGCAGTATTTT.